This entry is about one TCR beta chain. The method was immunoSEQ multiplex PCR; TCRdb's version includes in-frame clones alone and lacks a portion of them. The sample has about 82,000 clones; about 80% are singletons. The entry originates in a study of blood T cell repertoires in COVID-19. From germline, CDR1 is MNHEY and CDR2 SVGAGI. Between the trimmed V and J ends, which lost 8 bases and 6 bases, there was a span of 16 bases. The CDR3 loop spans 14 amino acids. The chain has TRBV6-5 and TRBJ2-2, with a weak D call TRBD2 (5 bases). This receptor was taken from a woman in her forties with active or convalescent COVID-19. The sequencing input was peripheral blood. The CDR3: CASRPGFGAGELFF. CDR3 sequence (DNA): TGTGCCAGCCGCCCGGGGTTTGGGGCCGGGGAGCTGTTTTTT.